This TCR beta chain was observed in a study of cytomegalovirus exposure and HLA in healthy donors. Study-wide results and limits: Sequence variants that were highly shared formed a cluster that was likely a sequencing artifact. Exclusion applied to some V segments, including TRBV6-2 and TRBV6-3, as they were indistinguishable.

The PCR had 60 Vbeta and 13 Jbeta primers. Clones were sequenced by immunoSEQ multiplex PCR, and TCRdb holds only the in-frame ones, with some missing. Found here are some 120,000 clones, over 70% of them singletons; the top ten hold 2.1%. CDR1 and CDR2 from the germline V gene are MDHEN and SYDVKM. The CDR3 runs 14 residues. V was shortened by 7 bases and J by 5 bases, with 15 bases between the two germline ends. Comments on this clone: Its antigen is unknown.

This TCR came from a middle-aged woman in good health and CMV-seropositive. The rearrangement links TRBV28 to TRBJ1-5, with D possibly being TRBD1 (5 bases). Sequencing was carried out using PBMCs. CDR3 nucleotide sequence: TGTGCCAGCATCCTATCGACAGTTCATCAGCCCCAGCATTTT. Translated, it gives CASILSTVHQPQHF.